These T cell receptor beta chains were read from a single sample in a study of identical twins. TCRdb re-called the 5' RACE reads through MiXCR, storing one row per CDR3 protein. The sample records 520,000 or so distinct CDR3 sequences, about 20% being singletons. Another study also made use of these data, one on T cells expressing NK-cell markers.

Sequencing was done on a sample of CD4+ T cells sorted from blood. These receptors all stem from a woman between 18 and 29 years old in good health. Both conserved end residues are trimmed from each CDR3.

J	V	CDR3
TRBJ2-5	TRBV20-1	SARGPLQETQY
TRBJ1-1	TRBV7-3	ASSLTHRDNREAF
TRBJ1-1	TRBV6-5	ASSTVLNTEAF
TRBJ1-1	TRBV7-8	ASSLERTQAF
TRBJ1-1	TRBV5-1	ASSWDRDGTEAF
TRBJ1-5	TRBV25-1	ARSGTRVIAQH
TRBJ1-4	TRBV5-1	ASSLGRINLNEKLF
TRBJ2-3	TRBV6-4	ASSERGSLTDTQY
TRBJ2-5	TRBV21-1	ASSKSETQY
TRBJ2-7	TRBV27	ASSFGTSWSYEQY
TRBJ2-1	TRBV11-2	ASSLLFADNEQF
TRBJ2-7	TRBV5-1	ASRPYEQY
TRBJ2-1	TRBV7-6	ASRADSAVPNEQF
TRBJ1-2	TRBV5-1	ASSLVGQGGYT
TRBJ2-5	TRBV20-1	SAAKYQETQY
TRBJ2-1	TRBV5-1	ASSISSGSLHEQF
TRBJ2-3	TRBV3-1	ASSLNGLAQADTQY
TRBJ1-1	TRBV20-1	SALRVATEAF
TRBJ1-2	TRBV6-5	ASRDRDRVSYT
TRBJ2-3	TRBV2	ASSVAGPDTQY
TRBJ2-5	TRBV7-7	ASSSSSAWETQY
TRBJ2-2	TRBV20-1	SARSAGADTGELF
TRBJ2-7	TRBV20-1	SATGVDSEQY
TRBJ2-3	TRBV10-3	AISRTGTIYSTDTQY
TRBJ1-2	TRBV15	ATSRVGGRQA
TRBJ1-2	TRBV4-2	ASSQDKGLNYGYT